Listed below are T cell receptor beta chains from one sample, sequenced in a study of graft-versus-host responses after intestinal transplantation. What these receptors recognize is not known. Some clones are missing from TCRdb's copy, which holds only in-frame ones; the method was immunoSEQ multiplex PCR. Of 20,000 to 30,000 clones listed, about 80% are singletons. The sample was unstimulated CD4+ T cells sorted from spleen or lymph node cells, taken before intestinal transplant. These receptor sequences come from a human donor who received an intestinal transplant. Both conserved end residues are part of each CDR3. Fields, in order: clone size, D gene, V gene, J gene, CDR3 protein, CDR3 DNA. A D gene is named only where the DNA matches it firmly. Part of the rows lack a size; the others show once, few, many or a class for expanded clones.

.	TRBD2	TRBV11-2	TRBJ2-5	CASSLVIAGGSKETQYF	TGTGCCAGCAGCTTAGTGATAGCGGGGGGATCCAAAGAGACCCAGTACTTC
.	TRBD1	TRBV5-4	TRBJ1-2	CASSSGTGDYGYTF	TGTGCCAGCAGCTCCGGGACAGGGGACTATGGCTACACCTTC
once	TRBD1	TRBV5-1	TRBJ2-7	CASSVTGTGFYEQYF	TGCGCCAGCAGCGTCACCGGGACAGGGTTCTACGAGCAGTACTTC
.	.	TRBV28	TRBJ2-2	CASSLLALGGELFF	TGTGCCAGCAGTTTATTGGCTTTAGGCGGGGAGCTGTTTTTT
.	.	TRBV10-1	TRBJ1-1	CASSVVKNTEAFF	TGCGCCAGCAGTGTGGTGAAGAACACTGAAGCTTTCTTT
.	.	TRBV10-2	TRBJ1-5	CASSDMTHQPQHF	TGCGCCAGCAGTGACATGACCCATCAGCCCCAGCATTTT
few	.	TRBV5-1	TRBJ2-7	CASSLVSRARYEQYF	TGCGCCAGCAGCTTGGTCTCCCGGGCCCGCTACGAGCAGTACTTC
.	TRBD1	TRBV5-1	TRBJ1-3	CASSPEGDRGLISGNTIYF	TGCGCCAGCAGCCCCGAGGGGGACAGGGGCCTTATCTCTGGAAACACCATATATTTT
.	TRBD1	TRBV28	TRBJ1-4	CASSAGGATNEKLFF	TGTGCCAGCAGCGCAGGGGGCGCAACTAATGAAAAACTGTTTTTT
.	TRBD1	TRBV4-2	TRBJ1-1	CASSQHTRRTGDTEAFF	TGTGCCAGCAGCCAACATACCAGGAGGACAGGGGACACTGAAGCTTTCTTT
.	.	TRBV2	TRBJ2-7	CASSFTQGGEQYF	TGTGCCAGCAGTTTTACTCAGGGTGGCGAGCAGTACTTC
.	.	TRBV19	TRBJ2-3	CASSIWGDTQYF	TGTGCCAGTAGTATATGGGGAGATACGCAGTATTTT
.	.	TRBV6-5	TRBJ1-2	CASSYVARGYGYTF	TGTGCCAGCAGTTACGTTGCCAGGGGCTATGGCTACACCTTC
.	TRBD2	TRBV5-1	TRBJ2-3	CASSLGLAGADTQYF	TGCGCCAGCAGCTTGGGACTAGCGGGAGCAGATACGCAGTATTTT
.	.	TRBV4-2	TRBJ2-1	CASSQGGRDYNEQFF	TGTGCCAGCAGCCAAGGAGGGCGGGATTACAATGAGCAGTTCTTC
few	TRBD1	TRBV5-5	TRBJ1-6	CASRDRENSPLHF	TGTGCCAGCCGGGACAGGGAAAATTCACCCCTCCACTTT
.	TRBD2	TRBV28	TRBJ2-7	CASSRGGLAGILYEQYF	TGTGCCAGCAGTAGGGGAGGACTAGCGGGGATACTCTACGAGCAGTACTTC
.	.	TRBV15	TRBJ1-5	CATSRQYSNQPQHF	TGTGCCACCAGCCGTCAATATAGCAATCAGCCCCAGCATTTT
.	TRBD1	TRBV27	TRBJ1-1	CASSPQPGQGGSAFF	TGTGCCAGCAGTCCTCAGCCGGGACAGGGCGGATCAGCTTTCTTT